What follows is one T cell receptor (beta chain) and its context. Its antigen remains unidentified. Sequenced by immunoSEQ multiplex PCR; TCRdb stores in-frame clones only, minus some. There are 2 million or so clones in the sample; over 85% occur only once, and 0.13% lies in the top ten. This sample is part of a study of shared clonotypes between healthy human individuals. The CDR3 totals 17 residues. Per the germline V gene, CDR1 is LNHNV and CDR2 is YYDKDF (reference sequence). The V segment lost 1 base and the J segment 5 bases; nucleotides outside the gene matches: 5. Whole-study results and caveats: Clonotype sharing across donors was expected to vary with sequencing depth.

This sequence joins TRBV15 and TRBJ2-2, with 12 bases lining up with TRBD1. The TCR sequence derives from a man aged 18 to 29 in good health. Sequencing was done on a sample of naive CD4+ T cells sorted from blood. This sample's subset: CD45RA+ positively selected. This CDR3 is CATSRARGQGATGELFF. CDR3 coding DNA: TGTGCCACCAGCAGAGCTAGGGGACAGGGGGCTACCGGGGAGCTGTTTTTT.